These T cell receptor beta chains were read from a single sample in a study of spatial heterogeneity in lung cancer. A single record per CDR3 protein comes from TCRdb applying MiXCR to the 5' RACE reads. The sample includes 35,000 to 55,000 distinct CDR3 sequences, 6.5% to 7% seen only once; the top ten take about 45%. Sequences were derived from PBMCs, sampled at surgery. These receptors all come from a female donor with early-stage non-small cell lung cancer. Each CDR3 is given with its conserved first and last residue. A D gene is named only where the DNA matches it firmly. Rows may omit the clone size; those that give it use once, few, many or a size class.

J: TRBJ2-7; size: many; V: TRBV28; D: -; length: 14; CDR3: CASSLSSGPSVVYF; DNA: TGTGCCAGCAGTTTAAGTTCCGGACCTTCCGTTGTATACTTC
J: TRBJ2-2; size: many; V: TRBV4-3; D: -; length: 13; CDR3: CASSLQVTGELFF; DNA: TGCGCCAGCAGCTTACAAGTCACCGGGGAGCTGTTTTTT
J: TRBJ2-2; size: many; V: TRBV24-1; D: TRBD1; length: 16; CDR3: CATSSGTGANTGELFF; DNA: TGTGCCACCAGTTCCGGGACAGGGGCCAACACCGGGGAGCTGTTTTTT
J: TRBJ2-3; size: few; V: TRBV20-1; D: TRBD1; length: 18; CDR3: CSAISPGDRGLSTDTQYF; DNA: TGCAGTGCTATCTCCCCGGGGGACAGGGGCCTAAGCACAGATACGCAGTATTTT
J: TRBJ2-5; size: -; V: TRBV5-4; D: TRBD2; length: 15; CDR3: CASRDTSAGQETQYF; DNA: TGTGCCAGCAGGGATACTAGCGCGGGGCAAGAGACCCAGTACTTC
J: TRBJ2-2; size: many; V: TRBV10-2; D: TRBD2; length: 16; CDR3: CASSKQGLASTGELFF; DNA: TGCGCCAGCTCTAAACAGGGACTAGCGAGCACCGGGGAGCTGTTTTTT
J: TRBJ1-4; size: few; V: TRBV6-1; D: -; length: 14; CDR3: CASSAQAADEKLFF; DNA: TGTGCCAGCAGCGCACAGGCGGCGGATGAAAAACTGTTTTTT
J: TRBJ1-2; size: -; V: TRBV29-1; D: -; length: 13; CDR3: CSVDLSPFWHYTF; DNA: TGCAGCGTTGATCTGTCTCCCTTCTGGCACTACACCTTC
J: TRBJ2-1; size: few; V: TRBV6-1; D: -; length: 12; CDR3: CASSEVYNEQFF; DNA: TGTGCCAGCAGTGAAGTTTACAATGAGCAGTTCTTC
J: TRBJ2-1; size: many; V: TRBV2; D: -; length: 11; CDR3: CASSERYEQFF; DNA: TGTGCCAGCAGTGAGCGGTATGAGCAGTTCTTC
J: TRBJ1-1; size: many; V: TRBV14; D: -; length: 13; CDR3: CASSYDPNTEAFF; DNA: TGTGCCAGCAGCTACGACCCTAACACTGAAGCTTTCTTT
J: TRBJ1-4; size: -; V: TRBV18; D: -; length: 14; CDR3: CASSPARGNEKLFF; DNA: TGTGCCAGCTCACCAGCGAGGGGTAATGAAAAACTGTTTTTT
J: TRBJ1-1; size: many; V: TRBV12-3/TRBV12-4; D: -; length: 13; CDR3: CASSGQPNTEAFF; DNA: TGTGCCAGCAGTGGACAGCCAAACACTGAAGCTTTCTTT
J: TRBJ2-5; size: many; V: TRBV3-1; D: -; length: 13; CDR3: CASSLMGAETQYF; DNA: TGTGCCAGCAGCCTCATGGGGGCAGAGACCCAGTACTTC
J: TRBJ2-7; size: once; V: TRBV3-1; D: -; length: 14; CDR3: CASSPQGYSYEQYF; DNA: TGTGCCAGCAGTCCTCAAGGCTACTCCTACGAGCAGTACTTC
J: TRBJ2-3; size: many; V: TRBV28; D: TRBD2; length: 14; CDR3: CASSRGGNTDTQYF; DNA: TGTGCCAGCAGCCGGGGGGGTAACACAGATACGCAGTATTTT
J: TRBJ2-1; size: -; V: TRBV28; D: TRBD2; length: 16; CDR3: CASSSLAGVTYNEQFF; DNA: TGTGCCAGCAGCTCACTAGCGGGGGTAACCTACAATGAGCAGTTCTTC
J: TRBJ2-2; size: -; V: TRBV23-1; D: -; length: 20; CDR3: CASSHGQGVQTISNTGELFF; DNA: TGCGCCAGCAGTCATGGCCAGGGAGTACAAACGATTTCGAACACCGGGGAGCTGTTTTTT
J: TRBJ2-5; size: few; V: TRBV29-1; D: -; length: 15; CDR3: CSVVATGKYQETQYF; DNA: TGCAGCGTTGTCGCGACAGGAAAGTACCAAGAGACCCAGTACTTC
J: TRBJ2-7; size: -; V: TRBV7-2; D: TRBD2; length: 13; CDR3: CASSSWTSGEQYF; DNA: TGTGCCAGCAGCTCCTGGACTAGCGGCGAGCAGTACTTC
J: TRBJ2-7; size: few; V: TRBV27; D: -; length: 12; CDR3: CASSLPNREQYF; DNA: TGTGCCAGCAGTCTACCCAACCGCGAGCAGTACTTC
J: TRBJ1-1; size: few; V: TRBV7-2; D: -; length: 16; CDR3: CASSPAGGSVYTEAFF; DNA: TGTGCCAGCAGCCCAGCCGGGGGCTCGGTGTACACTGAAGCTTTCTTT
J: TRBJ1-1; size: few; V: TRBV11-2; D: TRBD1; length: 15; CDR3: CASSGDRGAVFGAFF; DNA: TGTGCCAGCAGCGGGGACAGGGGCGCAGTTTTTGGGGCTTTCTTT
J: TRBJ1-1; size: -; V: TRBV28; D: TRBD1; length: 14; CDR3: CASSPRQGDTEAFF; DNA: TGTGCCAGCAGCCCCAGACAGGGAGACACTGAAGCTTTCTTT
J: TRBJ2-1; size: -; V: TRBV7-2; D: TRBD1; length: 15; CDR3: CASSLRTGGNNEQFF; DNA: TGTGCCAGCAGCTTAAGGACAGGGGGCAACAATGAGCAGTTCTTC
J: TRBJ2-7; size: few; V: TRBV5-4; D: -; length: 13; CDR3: CASSGGLNYEQYF; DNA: TGTGCCAGCAGTGGTGGGTTGAACTACGAGCAGTACTTC
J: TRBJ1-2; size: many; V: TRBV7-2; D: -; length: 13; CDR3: CASSLGTAYGYTF; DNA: TGTGCCAGCAGCCTCGGGACCGCCTATGGCTACACCTTC
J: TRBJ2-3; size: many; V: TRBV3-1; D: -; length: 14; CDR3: CASSRNRAGDTQYF; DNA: TGTGCCAGCAGCCGAAACCGGGCGGGGGATACGCAGTATTTT
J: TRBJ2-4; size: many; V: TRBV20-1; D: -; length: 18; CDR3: CSANRETGIPLAKNIQYF; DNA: TGCAGTGCTAACCGAGAAACAGGGATCCCCCTAGCCAAAAACATTCAGTACTTC
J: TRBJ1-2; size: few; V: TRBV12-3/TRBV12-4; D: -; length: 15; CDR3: CASSLDDWRTYGYTF; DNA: TGTGCCAGCAGTTTGGACGATTGGAGGACTTATGGCTACACCTTC
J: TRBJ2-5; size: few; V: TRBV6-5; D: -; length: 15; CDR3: CASSLSGTTQETQYF; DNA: TGTGCCAGCAGTTTATCCGGGACAACACAAGAGACCCAGTACTTC
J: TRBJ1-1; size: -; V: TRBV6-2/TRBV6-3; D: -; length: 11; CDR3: CASSYSSEAFF; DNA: TGTGCCAGCAGTTATTCCAGCGAAGCTTTCTTT
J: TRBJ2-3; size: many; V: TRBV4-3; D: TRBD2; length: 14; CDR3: CASSLSGGPHTQYF; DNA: TGCGCCAGCAGCCTTAGCGGGGGGCCCCATACGCAGTATTTT
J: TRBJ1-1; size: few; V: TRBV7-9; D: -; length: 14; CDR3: CASSLWDLNTEAFF; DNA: TGTGCCAGCAGCTTATGGGATTTGAACACTGAAGCTTTCTTT
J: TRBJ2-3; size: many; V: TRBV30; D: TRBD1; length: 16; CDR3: CAWSSGQLKGTDTQYF; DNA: TGTGCCTGGAGTTCGGGACAGCTCAAAGGGACAGATACGCAGTATTTT
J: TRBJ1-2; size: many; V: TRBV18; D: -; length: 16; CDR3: CASSPQNPTLAYGYTF; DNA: TGTGCCAGCTCACCACAGAATCCGACGTTAGCGTATGGCTACACCTTC
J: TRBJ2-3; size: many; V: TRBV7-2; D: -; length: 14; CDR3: CASSLAQTADTQYF; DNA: TGTGCCAGCAGCTTAGCGCAAACCGCAGATACGCAGTATTTT
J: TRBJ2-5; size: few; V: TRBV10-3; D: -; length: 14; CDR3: CAISGYSSQETQYF; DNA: TGTGCCATCAGTGGCTATTCCTCCCAAGAGACCCAGTACTTC
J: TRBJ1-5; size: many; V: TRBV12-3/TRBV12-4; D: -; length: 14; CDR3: CASSSVGGDQPQHF; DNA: TGTGCCAGCAGCTCCGTTGGGGGTGATCAGCCCCAGCATTTT